This T cell receptor (beta chain) was sequenced for a study of technical replicates of blood from a few donors. Clones were sequenced by immunoSEQ multiplex PCR, and TCRdb holds only the in-frame ones, with some missing. The repertoire holds tens of thousands of clones, with 90% to 96% as singletons. Germline V gene lookup returns CDR1 MRHNA and CDR2 SNTAGT. Trimming cost V 2 bases and J 6 bases, with 8 bases left between them. The CDR3 runs to 13 residues. Material for sequencing was T cells isolated from PBMCs. The genes are TRBV6-4 and TRBJ1-5; D possibly corresponds to TRBD1 (5 bases). The receptor comes from a human donor in good health. The CDR3 protein is CASSDQGGQPQHF. Here the CDR3 DNA reads TGTGCCAGCAGTGACCAGGGAGGTCAGCCCCAGCATTTT.